The 22 T cell receptor beta chains below were found in one sample sequenced in a study of human T cells and chemical hapten exposure. In TCRdb, the RACE reads were re-called with MiXCR into one record per CDR3 protein. The table records approximately 82,000 distinct CDR3 sequences, 12% of them present only once. Time point: patch test 1, 2 weeks after DPC sensitization. Treatment defined: therapeutic diphenylcyclopropenone sensitization with weekly scalp DPC. Sequences were derived from whole blood, sampled in connection with sensitization to the hapten diphenylcyclopropenone (DPC). These receptors originate from a woman aged 60-75 years with alopecia areata. Some clones in this sample may be carry-over from other donors' samples.

Concerning this clonotype: A much larger clone lies one base from this, so it may be a read error. The chain couples TRBV10-1 to TRBJ2-7, with a tentative D call TRBD2 (6 bases). CDR1 and CDR2 (germline): WNHNN, SYGVQD (reference sequence). The length of the CDR3 is 15 residues. The CDR3 is CARTRETAVPYDQYF. Here the CDR3 DNA reads TGCGCCAGAACTCGGGAGACAGCCGTGCCTTACGACCAGTACTTC.

CDR3 bases: TGTGCCAGCAGTTTTTCGCGGACCACAGATACGCAGTATTTT. This codes for CASSFSRTTDTQYF. V usage is TRBV27 and J usage is TRBJ2-3; no reliable D call. The V end lost 3 bases, the J end lost 2 bases, and 9 bases lay between the germline ends. There are 14 residues in the CDR3. CDR1 is MNHEY, CDR2 SMNVEV, per germline (reference sequence).

The rearrangement uses TRBV29-1 and TRBJ2-3; 7 positions agree with TRBD2. This CDR3 spans 13 amino acids. Germline V CDR1 and CDR2: SQVTM, ANQGSEA. Losses at the gene ends were 4 bases for V and 5 bases for J; bases not matched to a gene: 6. The CDR3 reads CSVGGGNGDTQYF. For the CDR3, the DNA is TGCAGCGTTGGGGGAGGGAATGGAGATACGCAGTATTTT.

This clonotype was seen at least ten times. The chain is built from TRBV7-9 and TRBJ1-3, with 7 bases fitting TRBD1. The CDR3 covers 15 residues. Germline loops: CDR1 SEHNR, CDR2 FQNEAQ (reference sequence). V gave up 1 base and J gave up 0 bases; unmatched junction bases: 0. This chain's CDR3 is CASSLDRGSGNTIYF. CDR3 nucleotides: TGTGCCAGCAGCTTAGACAGGGGCTCTGGAAACACCATATATTTT.

This rearrangement joins TRBV14 to TRBJ2-1, with 8 bases lining up with TRBD1. The CDR3 length is 13 residues. The ends lost 2 bases at V and 14 bases at J; junction bases unmatched: 8. Germline V gene lookup returns CDR1 SGHDN and CDR2 FVKESK. The CDR3 is CASSQPGGWVEFF. Written as DNA, the CDR3 is TGTGCCAGCAGCCAACCAGGGGGCTGGGTCGAGTTCTTC.

There are a few counts of this clonotype. The chain combines TRBV10-1 with TRBJ2-7; 7 positions match TRBD1. The CDR3 spans 17 residues. The V segment lost 3 bases and the J segment 3 bases; nucleotides outside the gene matches: 14. Germline V gene lookup returns CDR1 WNHNN and CDR2 SYGVQD (reference sequence). CDR3: CASSDAKATGWDYEQYF. The CDR3 nucleotides read TGCGCCAGCAGTGACGCAAAGGCGACAGGGTGGGACTACGAGCAGTACTTC.

This chain links TRBV4-1 with TRBJ2-5, with D perhaps matching TRBD1 (6 bases). CDR1 MGHRA and CDR2 YSYEKL come from the germline V gene. Trimming shortened V by 0 bases and J by 5 bases, and 13 bases separated the two germline ends. The CDR3 loop spans 15 amino acids. Here the CDR3 reads CASSQDVFRGETQYF. The CDR3 DNA sequence: TGCGCCAGCAGCCAAGATGTGTTTAGGGGGGAGACCCAGTACTTC.

The chain has TRBV3-1 and TRBJ2-5, with unresolved D. The CDR3 loop spans 14 amino acids. Trimming took 1 base from V and 1 from J, leaving 7 bases between them. Germline CDR1 and CDR2: LGHDT and YNNKEL (reference sequence). CDR3 in amino acids: CASSQVTVQETQYF. The CDR3 coding sequence is TGTGCCAGCAGCCAAGTCACAGTCCAAGAGACCCAGTACTTC.

Only a few counts were recorded for this clonotype. This sequence joins TRBV9 and TRBJ2-4, with D unclear. Germline loops: CDR1 SGDLS, CDR2 YYNGEE. Trimming took 4 bases from V and 2 from J, leaving 13 bases between them. The CDR3 covers 15 residues. Written as DNA, the CDR3 is TGTGCCAGCAGCCCGTGGGTTGGAACCAAAAACATTCAGTACTTC. Amino acids: CASSPWVGTKNIQYF.

This clonotype appeared a few times. The rearrangement links TRBV9 to TRBJ2-2; D possibly corresponds to TRBD1 (5 bases). Between the trimmed V and J ends, which lost 2 bases and 3 bases, there was a span of 11 bases. The CDR3 covers 15 residues. CDR1 and CDR2 from the germline V gene are SGDLS and YYNGEE. CDR3 residues: CASSVLDSYTGELFF. Written as DNA, the CDR3 is TGTGCCAGCAGCGTTCTTGACAGTTACACCGGGGAGCTGTTTTTT.

V is TRBV11-3 and J is TRBJ1-1; D is perhaps TRBD1 (5 bases). V lost 5 bases, J lost 0 bases, and 10 bases lay in between. Per the germline V gene, CDR1 is SGHNT and CDR2 is YENEEA. This CDR3 comprises 14 residues. CDR3 nucleotides: TGTGCCAGCAGCGCGGGACGGCTGAACACTGAAGCTTTCTTT. As protein: CASSAGRLNTEAFF.

This clonotype has more than one count but fewer than ten. The V and J genes are TRBV27 and TRBJ1-2, with D unclear. The V end lost 1 base, the J end lost 7 bases, and 13 bases lay between the germline ends. CDR3 length: 14 residues. Germline CDR1 MNHEY, CDR2 SMNVEV (reference sequence). This CDR3 reads CASSLFPSPGGYTF. As DNA, the CDR3 is TGTGCCAGCAGTTTATTCCCAAGTCCTGGTGGCTACACCTTC.

A few counts support this clonotype. The V and J genes are TRBV28 and TRBJ2-7, with unresolved D. Per germline, CDR1 MDHEN and CDR2 SYDVKM. Trimming stripped 5 bases from V and 3 bases from J, with 5 bases between. CDR3 size: 11 residues. The CDR3 region has the DNA TGTGCCAGCAGTACCTACTACGAGCAGTACTTC. As protein: CASSTYYEQYF.

This chain's CDR3 is CASNARSTDTQYF. CDR3 nucleotides: TGTGCCAGCAACGCGAGGTCCACAGATACGCAGTATTTT. J is TRBJ2-3 and V is TRBV13, with no clear D. Per the germline V gene, CDR1 is PRHDT and CDR2 is FYEKMQ (reference sequence). CDR3 size: 13 residues. Trimming cost V 7 bases and J 2 bases, with 10 bases left between them.

This clonotype was seen repeatedly, ten times or more. The chain recombines TRBV4-1 with TRBJ1-3; a weak D match, TRBD1 (6 bases). The germline V gene encodes CDR1 MGHRA and CDR2 YSYEKL. With 1 base removed from V and 2 bases from J, the gap between germline ends came to 30 bases. The CDR3 totals 22 residues. CDR3 region: CASSQAIGGLSGVVITGNTIYF. Written as DNA, the CDR3 is TGCGCCAGCAGCCAAGCTATCGGCGGTTTGTCAGGGGTTGTGATAACTGGAAACACCATATATTTT.

This clonotype has at least ten counts. This chain's CDR3 is CASSQLGGVYNEQFF. The CDR3 DNA reads TGCGCCAGCAGCCAACTTGGAGGGGTCTACAATGAGCAGTTCTTC. The rearrangement links TRBV4-1 to TRBJ2-1, with a possible D match to TRBD2 (6 bases). V dropped 2 bases and J dropped 3 bases, with 11 bases sitting between them. The CDR3 length is 15 residues. CDR1 and CDR2 from the germline V gene are MGHRA and YSYEKL.

The chain employs TRBV5-1 and TRBJ1-1; D gene ambiguous. The V end was cut by 2 bases, the J end by 6 bases, with 11 bases between. The CDR3 runs 13 residues. Germline CDR1 reads SGHRS; CDR2 reads YFSETQ. CDR3 sequence reads: CASSLDRAPEAFF. The CDR3 DNA reads TGCGCCAGCAGCTTAGACCGGGCCCCTGAAGCTTTCTTT.

This chain links TRBV18 with TRBJ1-2; 8 bases map to TRBD1. The CDR3 has 13 residues. V trimming: 6 bases; J trimming: 8 bases; junction bases outside the gene matches: 8. Germline loops: CDR1 KGHSH, CDR2 LQKENI. CDR3 nucleotides: TGTGCCAGCTCCGGACGACAGGGGAGCGGCTACACCTTC. Amino acid sequence: CASSGRQGSGYTF. The full variable domain, completed using reference TRBV18 and TRBJ1-2, is NAGVMQNPRHLVRRRGQEARLRCSPMKGHSHVYWYRQLPEEGLKFMVYLQKENIIDESGMPKERFSAEFPKEGPSILRIQQVVRGDSAAYFCASSGRQGSGYTFGSGTRLTVV.

This clonotype was recorded at least ten times. The chain joins TRBV7-2 to TRBJ2-5; D ambiguous. The V end was cut by 5 bases, the J end by 5 bases, with 12 bases between. The CDR3 is 13 amino acids. CDR1 SGHTA and CDR2 FQGNSA come from the germline V gene. CDR3 in amino acids: CASSILRQETQYF. CDR3 in DNA: TGTGCCAGCAGCATACTGCGTCAGGAGACCCAGTACTTC.

This clonotype was observed many times. The chain combines TRBV12-3 or TRBV12-4 with TRBJ1-5; weak D call: TRBD1 (6 bases). The CDR3 contains 15 residues. V lost 6 bases and J 1 base, leaving 13 bases between the germline ends. CDR3 amino acids: CASRIQGSSNQPQHF. The CDR3 region has the DNA TGTGCCAGCAGGATACAGGGTAGCAGCAATCAGCCCCAGCATTTT.

The rearrangement links TRBV3-1 to TRBJ2-2; TRBD1 matches 7 bases. The CDR3 extends over 15 amino acids. J was trimmed by 3 bases and V by 6 bases; bases with no gene match: 7. Germline CDR1 is LGHDT and CDR2 is YNNKEL (reference sequence). CDR3 sequence: CASRLTGRYTGELFF. In DNA, the CDR3 is TGTGCCAGCAGACTGACAGGGCGGTACACCGGGGAGCTGTTTTTT.

This clonotype was picked up many times. This chain joins TRBV18 and TRBJ1-3; D ambiguous. The CDR3 extends over 15 amino acids. CDR1 KGHSH and CDR2 LQKENI come from the germline V gene. V lost 3 bases and J 7 bases, leaving 16 bases between the germline ends. The CDR3 region is CASSPRAGSRNTIYF. In nucleotides, the CDR3 is TGTGCCAGCTCACCCCGGGCCGGCTCGAGGAACACCATATATTTT.